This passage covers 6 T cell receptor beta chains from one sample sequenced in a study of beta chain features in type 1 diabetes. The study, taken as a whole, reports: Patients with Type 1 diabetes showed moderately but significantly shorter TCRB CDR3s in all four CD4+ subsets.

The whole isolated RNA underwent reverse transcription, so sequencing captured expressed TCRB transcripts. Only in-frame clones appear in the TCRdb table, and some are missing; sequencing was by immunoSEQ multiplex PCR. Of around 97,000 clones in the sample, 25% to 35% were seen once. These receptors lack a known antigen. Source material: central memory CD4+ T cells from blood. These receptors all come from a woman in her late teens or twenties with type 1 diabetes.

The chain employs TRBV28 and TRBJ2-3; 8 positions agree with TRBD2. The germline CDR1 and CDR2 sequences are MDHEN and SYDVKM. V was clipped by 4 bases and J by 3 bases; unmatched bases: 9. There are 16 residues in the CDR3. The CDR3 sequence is CASSSTGGGQTDTQYF. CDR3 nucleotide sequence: TGTGCCAGCAGTTCCACCGGGGGGGGCCAGACAGATACGCAGTATTTT.

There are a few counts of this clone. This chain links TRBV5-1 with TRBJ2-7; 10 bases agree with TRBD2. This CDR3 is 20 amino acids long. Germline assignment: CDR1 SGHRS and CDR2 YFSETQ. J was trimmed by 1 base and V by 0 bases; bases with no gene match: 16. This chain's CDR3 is CASSLAGASGSWGGSYEQYF. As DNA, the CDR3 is TGCGCCAGCAGCTTGGCCGGGGCTAGCGGGAGCTGGGGGGGTTCCTACGAGCAGTACTTC.

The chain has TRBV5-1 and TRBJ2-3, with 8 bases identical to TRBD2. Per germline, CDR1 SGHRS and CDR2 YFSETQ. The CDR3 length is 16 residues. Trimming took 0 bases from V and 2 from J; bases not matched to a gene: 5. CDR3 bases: TGCGCCAGCAGCTTGGGGACTAGCTCGTCCACAGATACGCAGTATTTT. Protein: CASSLGTSSSTDTQYF.

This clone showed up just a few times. The CDR3 nucleotides are TGTGCCAGCAGTTCAGGGGCCTCGCAGTTCTTC. It is translated as CASSSGASQFF. The genes are TRBV27 and TRBJ2-1, with TRBD1 as a possible D gene (6 bases). V shed 4 bases and J shed 12 bases, with 10 bases lying between them. Germline V gene sequence: CDR1 MNHEY, CDR2 SMNVEV (reference sequence). This CDR3 is built from 11 residues.

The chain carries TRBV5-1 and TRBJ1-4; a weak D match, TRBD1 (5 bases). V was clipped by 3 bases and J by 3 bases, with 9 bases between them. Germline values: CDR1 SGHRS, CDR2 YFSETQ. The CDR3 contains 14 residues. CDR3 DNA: TGCGCCAGCAGCTCGACAGAGCCTAATGAAAAACTGTTTTTT. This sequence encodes CASSSTEPNEKLFF.

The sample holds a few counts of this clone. This CDR3 is CASSLVGTGGAGGYTF. The CDR3 DNA reads TGTGCCAGCAGCTTAGTTGGGACAGGGGGCGCGGGGGGCTACACCTTC. J is TRBJ1-2 and V is TRBV7-2; 12 bases are shared with TRBD1. Trimming removed 1 base from V and 8 bases from J; junction bases left unmatched: 8. The CDR3 covers 16 residues. From germline, CDR1 is SGHTA and CDR2 FQGNSA.